This TCR beta chain stems from a study of identical twins. Findings and caveats of the study: Invariant MAIT and iNKT cells are populations that could partly confound zero-insertion analyses.

One entry per CDR3 protein, called by TCRdb with MiXCR from the 5' RACE reads. The table records fewer than 900,000 distinct CDR3 sequences, 18% of them present only once. V lost 5 bases, J lost 0 bases, and 17 bases lay in between. There are 16 residues in the CDR3. CDR1 and CDR2 from the germline V gene are SGHVS and FNYEAQ. This clonotype came up once. Its specificity is unknown. This sample also belongs to another study, concerning T cells expressing NK-cell markers.

Specimen: PBMCs. The receptor comes from a woman between 18 and 29 years old in good health. V usage is TRBV7-6 and J usage is TRBJ2-7; D possibly corresponds to TRBD1 (5 bases). In DNA form, the CDR3 reads TGTGCCAGCAGCCTCGGACCCGAGACAGTCTCCTACGAGCAGTACTTC. Translation gives CASSLGPETVSYEQYF.